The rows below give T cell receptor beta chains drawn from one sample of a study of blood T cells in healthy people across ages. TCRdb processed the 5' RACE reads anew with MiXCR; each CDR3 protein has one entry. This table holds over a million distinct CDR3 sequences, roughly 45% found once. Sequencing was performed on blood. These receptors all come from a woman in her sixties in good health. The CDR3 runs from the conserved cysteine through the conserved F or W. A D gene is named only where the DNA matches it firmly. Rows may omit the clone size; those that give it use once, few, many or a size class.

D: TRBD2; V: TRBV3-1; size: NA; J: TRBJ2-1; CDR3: CASSQWREGANNEQFF; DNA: TGTGCCAGCAGCCAATGGCGGGAGGGCGCGAACAATGAGCAGTTCTTC
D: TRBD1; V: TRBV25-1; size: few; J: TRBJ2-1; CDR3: CASSQGQGGTYNEQFF; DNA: TGTGCCAGCAGTCAAGGACAGGGGGGGACTTACAATGAGCAGTTCTTC
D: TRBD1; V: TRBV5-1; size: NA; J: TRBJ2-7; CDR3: CASSPRTGTSCEQYF; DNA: TGCGCCAGCAGCCCTCGGACAGGGACCTCCTGCGAGCAGTACTTC
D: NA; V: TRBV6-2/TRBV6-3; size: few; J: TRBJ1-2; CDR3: CASSFPRVSGGYGYTF; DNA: TGTGCCAGCAGTTTCCCTCGAGTATCGGGGGGCTATGGCTACACCTTC
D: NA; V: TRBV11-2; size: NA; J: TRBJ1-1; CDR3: CASSLETPHSTEAFF; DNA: TGTGCCAGCAGCCTCGAAACCCCTCACTCCACTGAAGCTTTCTTT
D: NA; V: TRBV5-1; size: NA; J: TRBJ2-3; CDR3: CASSLGIAGDTQYF; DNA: TGCGCCAGCAGCTTGGGCATAGCTGGAGATACGCAGTATTTT
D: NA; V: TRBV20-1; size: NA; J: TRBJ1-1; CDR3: CSASPGSSRDTEAFF; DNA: TGCAGTGCTAGCCCCGGGTCCTCTAGAGACACTGAAGCTTTCTTT
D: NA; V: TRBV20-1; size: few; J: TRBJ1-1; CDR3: CSAINQDRPYTEAFF; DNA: TGCAGTGCTATTAACCAAGACAGACCATACACTGAAGCTTTCTTT
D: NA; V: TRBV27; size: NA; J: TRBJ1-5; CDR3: CASSPGTSARDTQHF; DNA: TGTGCCAGCAGTCCCGGGACTAGCGCAAGGGATACGCAGCATTTT
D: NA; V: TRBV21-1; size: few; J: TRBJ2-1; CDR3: CARQPTSGIVNEQFF; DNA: TGTGCCAGACAACCTACTAGCGGGATTGTCAATGAGCAGTTCTTC
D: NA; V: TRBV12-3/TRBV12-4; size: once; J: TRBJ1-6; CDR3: CASSPHIGSYNSPLHF; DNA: TGTGCCAGCAGTCCACACATTGGCTCCTATAATTCACCCCTCCACTTT
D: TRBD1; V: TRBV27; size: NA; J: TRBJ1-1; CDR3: CASTSGTGGFMNTEAFF; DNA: TGTGCCAGCACCTCCGGGACAGGGGGCTTCATGAACACTGAAGCTTTCTTT
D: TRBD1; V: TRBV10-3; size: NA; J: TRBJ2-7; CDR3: CAIREQGVGYEQYF; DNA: TGTGCCATCAGGGAACAGGGGGTTGGCTACGAGCAGTACTTC
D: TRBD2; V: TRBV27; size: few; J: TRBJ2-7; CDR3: CASGLAGGIYEQYF; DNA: TGTGCCAGCGGACTAGCGGGAGGGATCTACGAGCAGTACTTC
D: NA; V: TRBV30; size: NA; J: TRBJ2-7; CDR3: CAGSHGSYEQYF; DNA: TGTGCCGGGAGTCATGGTTCCTACGAGCAGTACTTC
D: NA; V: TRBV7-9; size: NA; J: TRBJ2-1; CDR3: CASSLAGTGHNERFF; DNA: TGTGCCAGCAGCTTAGCCGGGACCGGTCACAATGAGAGGTTCTTC
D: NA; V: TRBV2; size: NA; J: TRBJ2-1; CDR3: CASSDGEQSLKFF; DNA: TGTGCCAGCAGTGACGGCGAACAGTCGTTGAAGTTCTTC
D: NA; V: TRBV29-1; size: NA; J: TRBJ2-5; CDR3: CSVVGPPGGETQYF; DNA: TGCAGCGTTGTAGGTCCTCCCGGCGGGGAGACCCAGTACTTC
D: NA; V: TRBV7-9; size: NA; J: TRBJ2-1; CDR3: CASSLPRVEKFF; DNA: TGTGCCAGCAGCCTGCCCCGCGTGGAGAAGTTCTTC
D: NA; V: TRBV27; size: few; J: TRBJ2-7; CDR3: CASRWGGPSYEQYF; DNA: TGTGCCAGCAGATGGGGCGGCCCCTCCTACGAGCAGTACTTC
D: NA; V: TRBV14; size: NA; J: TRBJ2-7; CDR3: CASSQEWGRCVFYEQYF; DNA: TGTGCCAGCAGCCAAGAATGGGGGAGGTGCGTGTTCTACGAGCAGTACTTC
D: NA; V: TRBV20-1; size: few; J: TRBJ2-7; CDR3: CSASAEYEQYF; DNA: TGCAGTGCTAGCGCCGAATACGAGCAGTACTTC
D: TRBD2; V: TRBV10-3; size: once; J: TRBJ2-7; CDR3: CAITGREYNEQYF; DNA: TGTGCCATCACCGGGAGGGAGTACAATGAGCAGTACTTC
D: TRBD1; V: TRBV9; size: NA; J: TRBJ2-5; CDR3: CASSATGGWETQYF; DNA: TGTGCCAGCAGCGCGACAGGGGGCTGGGAGACCCAGTACTTC
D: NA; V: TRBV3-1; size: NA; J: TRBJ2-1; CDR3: CASSQANPIRDEQFF; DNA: TGTGCCAGCAGCCAAGCCAACCCAATAAGGGATGAGCAGTTCTTC
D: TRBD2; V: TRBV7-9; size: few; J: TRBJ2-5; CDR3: CASSSQLAGEETQYF; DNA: TGTGCCAGCAGCTCCCAACTAGCGGGGGAAGAGACCCAGTACTTC